This T cell receptor beta chain was sequenced for a study of CD8+ T cells in alopecia areata. The wider study: Tofacitinib ran 6 to 18 months, followed by 6 months off drug. Whole-study findings and limits: Patients shared TCRs less clearly than mice did, possibly for HLA-related reasons. Resident alphabeta T-cell populations of normal skin are likewise subject to sequencing in scalp samples.

Alopecia areata patients provided lesional scalp punch biopsies and peripheral blood. Germline V gene lookup returns CDR1 SGHTA and CDR2 FQGNSA. Trimming stripped 5 bases from V and 4 bases from J, with 6 bases between. This CDR3 contains 11 residues. RNA extraction and reverse transcription yielded cDNA as sequencing template. Assay used: immunoSEQ multiplex PCR; TCRdb lists only in-frame clones, some missing. In the table there are about 180,000 clones, more than 60% of which are singletons. With regard to this clone: Antigen specificity is unknown.

This receptor was taken from a human donor with alopecia areata. The V call is TRBV7-2, the J call TRBJ2-7; D uncertain. Specimen: CD4+ T cells sorted from blood, collected at week 0. The CDR3 loop reads CASSASYEQYF. For the CDR3, the DNA is TGTGCCAGCAGCGCCAGTTACGAGCAGTACTTC.